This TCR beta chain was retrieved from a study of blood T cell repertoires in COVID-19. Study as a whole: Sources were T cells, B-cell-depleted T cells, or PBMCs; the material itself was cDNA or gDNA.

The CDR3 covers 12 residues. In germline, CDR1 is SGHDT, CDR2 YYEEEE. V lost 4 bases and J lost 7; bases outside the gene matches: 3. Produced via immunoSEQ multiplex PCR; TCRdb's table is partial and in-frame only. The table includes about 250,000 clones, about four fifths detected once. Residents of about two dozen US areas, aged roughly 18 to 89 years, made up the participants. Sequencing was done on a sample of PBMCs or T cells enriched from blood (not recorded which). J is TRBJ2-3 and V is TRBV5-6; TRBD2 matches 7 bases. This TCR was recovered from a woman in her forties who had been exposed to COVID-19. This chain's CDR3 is CASSRRGNTQYF. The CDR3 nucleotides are TGTGCCAGCAGCCGGCGGGGGAATACGCAGTATTTT.